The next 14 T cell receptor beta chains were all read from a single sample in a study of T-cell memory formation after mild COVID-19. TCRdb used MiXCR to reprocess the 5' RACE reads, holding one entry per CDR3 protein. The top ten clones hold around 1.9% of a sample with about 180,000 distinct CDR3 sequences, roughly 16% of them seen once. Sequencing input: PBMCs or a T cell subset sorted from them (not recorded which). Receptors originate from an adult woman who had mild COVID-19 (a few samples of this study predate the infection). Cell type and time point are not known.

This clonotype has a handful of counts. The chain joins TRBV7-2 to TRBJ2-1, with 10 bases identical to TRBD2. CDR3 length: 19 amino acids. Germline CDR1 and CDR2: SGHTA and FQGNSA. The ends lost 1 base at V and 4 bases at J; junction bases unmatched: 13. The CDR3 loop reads CASSLEGLALKGPYNEQFF. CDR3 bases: TGTGCCAGCAGCTTAGAGGGACTAGCGTTAAAAGGTCCGTACAATGAGCAGTTCTTC.

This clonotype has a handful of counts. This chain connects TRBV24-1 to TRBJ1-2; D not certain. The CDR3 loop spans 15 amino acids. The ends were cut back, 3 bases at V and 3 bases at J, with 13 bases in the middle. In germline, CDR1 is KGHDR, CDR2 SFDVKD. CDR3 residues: CATSDPHGRHYGYTF. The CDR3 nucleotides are TGTGCCACCAGTGATCCTCACGGCCGGCACTATGGCTACACCTTC.

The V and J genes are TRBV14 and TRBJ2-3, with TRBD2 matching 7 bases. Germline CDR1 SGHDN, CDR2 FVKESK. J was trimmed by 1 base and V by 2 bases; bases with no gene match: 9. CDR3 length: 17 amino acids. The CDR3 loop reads CASSQYPGGPGTDTQYF. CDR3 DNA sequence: TGTGCCAGCAGCCAATATCCGGGGGGACCCGGCACAGATACGCAGTATTTT.

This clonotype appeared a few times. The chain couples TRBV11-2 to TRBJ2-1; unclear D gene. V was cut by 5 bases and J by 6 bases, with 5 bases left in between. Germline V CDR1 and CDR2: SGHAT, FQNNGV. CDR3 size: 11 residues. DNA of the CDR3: TGTGCCAGCAGCCCGGCCAATGAGCAGTTCTTC. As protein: CASSPANEQFF.

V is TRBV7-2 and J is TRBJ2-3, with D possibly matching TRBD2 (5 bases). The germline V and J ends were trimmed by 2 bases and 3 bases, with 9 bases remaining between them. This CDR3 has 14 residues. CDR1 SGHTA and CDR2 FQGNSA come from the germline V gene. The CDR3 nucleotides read TGTGCCAGCAGCTTATTCCGGGAAACAGATACGCAGTATTTT. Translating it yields CASSLFRETDTQYF.

The CDR3 sequence is CASSQAVQAPYGYTF. The CDR3 DNA follows: TGCGCCAGCAGCCAAGCGGTACAGGCACCCTATGGCTACACCTTC. This chain joins TRBV4-1 and TRBJ1-2, with D perhaps TRBD1 (5 bases). In germline, CDR1 is MGHRA, CDR2 YSYEKL. The V end was cut by 1 base, the J end by 4 bases, with 13 bases between. The length of the CDR3 is 15 residues.

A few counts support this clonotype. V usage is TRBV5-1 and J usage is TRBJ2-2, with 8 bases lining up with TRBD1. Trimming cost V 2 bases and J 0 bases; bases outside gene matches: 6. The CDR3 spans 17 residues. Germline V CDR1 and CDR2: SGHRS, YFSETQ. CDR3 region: CASSFGTGGANTGELFF. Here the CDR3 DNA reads TGCGCCAGCAGCTTCGGGACAGGAGGGGCGAACACCGGGGAGCTGTTTTTT.

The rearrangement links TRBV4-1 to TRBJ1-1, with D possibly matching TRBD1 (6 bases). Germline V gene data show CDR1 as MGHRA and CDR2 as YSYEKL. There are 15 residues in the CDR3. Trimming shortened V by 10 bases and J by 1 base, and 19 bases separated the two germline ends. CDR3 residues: CATQRTVTSNTEAFF. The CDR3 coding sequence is TGCGCCACCCAACGGACAGTCACCTCGAACACTGAAGCTTTCTTT.

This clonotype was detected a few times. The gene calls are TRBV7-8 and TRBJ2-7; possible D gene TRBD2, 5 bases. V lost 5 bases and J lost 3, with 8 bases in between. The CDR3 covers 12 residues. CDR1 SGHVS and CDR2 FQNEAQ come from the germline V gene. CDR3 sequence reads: CASSRRVYEQYF. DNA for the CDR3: TGTGCCAGCAGCCGGCGGGTCTACGAGCAGTACTTC.

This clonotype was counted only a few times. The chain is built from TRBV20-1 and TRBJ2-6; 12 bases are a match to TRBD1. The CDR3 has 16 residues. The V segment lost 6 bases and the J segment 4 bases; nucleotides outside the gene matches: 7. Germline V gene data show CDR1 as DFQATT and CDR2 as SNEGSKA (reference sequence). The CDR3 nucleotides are TGCAGTGCCTTGGGACAGGGGGCTCCGGGGGCCAACGTCCTGACTTTC. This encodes CSALGQGAPGANVLTF.

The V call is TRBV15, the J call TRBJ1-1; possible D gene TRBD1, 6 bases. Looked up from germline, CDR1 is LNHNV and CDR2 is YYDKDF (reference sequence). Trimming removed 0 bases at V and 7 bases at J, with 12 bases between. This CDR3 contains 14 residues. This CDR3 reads CATSRDPAGHEAFF. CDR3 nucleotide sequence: TGTGCCACCAGCAGAGATCCGGCGGGACATGAAGCTTTCTTT.

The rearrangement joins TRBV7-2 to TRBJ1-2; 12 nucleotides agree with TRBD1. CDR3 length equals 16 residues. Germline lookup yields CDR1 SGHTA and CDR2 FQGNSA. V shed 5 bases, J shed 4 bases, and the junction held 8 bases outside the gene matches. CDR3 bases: TGTGCCAGCAGCGCCGCCGGGACAGGGGGCTCCTATGGCTACACCTTC. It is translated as CASSAAGTGGSYGYTF.

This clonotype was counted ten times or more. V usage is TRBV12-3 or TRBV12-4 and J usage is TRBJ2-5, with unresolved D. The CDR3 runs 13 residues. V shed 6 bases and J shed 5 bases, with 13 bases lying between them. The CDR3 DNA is TGTGCCAGCAGGGGAAAGGGCGCGGAGACCCAGTACTTC. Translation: CASRGKGAETQYF.

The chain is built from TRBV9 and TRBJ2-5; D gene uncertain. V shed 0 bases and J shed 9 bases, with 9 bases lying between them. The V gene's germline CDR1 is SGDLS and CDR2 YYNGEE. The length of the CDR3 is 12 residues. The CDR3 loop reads CASSVGPGPQYF. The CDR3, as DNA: TGTGCCAGCAGCGTAGGGCCCGGCCCCCAGTACTTC.